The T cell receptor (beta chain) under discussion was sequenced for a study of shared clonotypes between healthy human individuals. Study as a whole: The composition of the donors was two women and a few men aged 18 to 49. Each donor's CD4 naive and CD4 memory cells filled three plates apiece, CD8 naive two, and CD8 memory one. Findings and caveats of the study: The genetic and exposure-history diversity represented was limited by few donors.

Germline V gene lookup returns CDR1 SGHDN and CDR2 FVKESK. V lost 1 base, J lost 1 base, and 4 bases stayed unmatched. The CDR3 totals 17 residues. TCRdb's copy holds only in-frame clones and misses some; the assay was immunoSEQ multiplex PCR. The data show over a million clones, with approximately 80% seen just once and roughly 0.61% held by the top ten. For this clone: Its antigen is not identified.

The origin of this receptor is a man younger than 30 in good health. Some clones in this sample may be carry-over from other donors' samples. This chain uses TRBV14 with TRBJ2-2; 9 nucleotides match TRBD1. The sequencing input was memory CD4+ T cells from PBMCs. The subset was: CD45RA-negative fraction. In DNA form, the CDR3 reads TGTGCCAGCAGCCAAGTGGGACAGGGTTTGAACACCGGGGAGCTGTTTTTT. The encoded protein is CASSQVGQGLNTGELFF.